Listed here are 30 T cell receptor beta chains from one sample, sequenced in a study of blood T cell repertoires in COVID-19. Profiled with immunoSEQ multiplex PCR; TCRdb holds only in-frame clones, not every one. The table lists 230,000 or so clones, roughly four fifths of them singletons, with 4% to 5.5% in the top ten. Sequenced material: peripheral blood. The receptors derive from a man aged 50-60 years with active or convalescent COVID-19.

The chain combines TRBV7-2 with TRBJ2-3; D not resolved. The CDR3 spans 14 residues. CDR1 is SGHTA and CDR2 is FQGNSA in the germline V gene. Trimming took off 1 base at V and 6 bases at J, with 11 bases between the two ends. CDR3 in amino acids: CASSLVLAQDTQYF. The CDR3 DNA reads TGTGCCAGCAGCTTAGTATTAGCCCAGGATACGCAGTATTTT.

This clone was counted once. The chain combines TRBV7-2 with TRBJ1-6; no definite D call. Germline V gene sequence: CDR1 SGHTA, CDR2 FQGNSA. This CDR3 region has 12 residues. The ends were cut back, 9 bases at V and 7 bases at J, with 10 bases in the middle. CDR3 loop: CASTYPNSPLHF. The DNA for the CDR3 is TGTGCCAGTACCTATCCCAATTCACCCCTCCACTTT.

The rearrangement joins TRBV24-1 to TRBJ1-4; maybe TRBD1 (6 bases). The ends were cut back, 2 bases at V and 7 bases at J, with 13 bases in the middle. The germline V gene has CDR1 KGHDR and CDR2 SFDVKD. This CDR3 region has 15 residues. The CDR3 here is CATSDSTGLSEKLFF. In nucleotides, the CDR3 is TGTGCCACCAGTGATTCCACAGGGCTTAGTGAAAAACTGTTTTTT.

V and J are TRBV28 and TRBJ2-7; D not resolved. The V end lost 5 bases, the J end lost 1 base, and 9 bases lay between the germline ends. The CDR3 consists of 13 residues. The germline gives CDR1 MDHEN, CDR2 SYDVKM. The DNA of the CDR3 is TGTGCCAGCAGTACTTGGAGATCCTACGAGCAGTACTTC. Amino acid sequence: CASSTWRSYEQYF.

This clone came up once. The chain combines TRBV7-3 with TRBJ2-3; TRBD2 agrees at 8 bases. Looked up from germline, CDR1 is SGHTA and CDR2 is FQGTGA. This CDR3 has 13 amino acids. The junction had 7 bases not matched to a gene; V was cut back by 5 bases and J by 9 bases. CDR3 sequence: CASSATSVGTQYF. In DNA form, the CDR3 reads TGTGCCAGCAGCGCGACTAGCGTGGGGACGCAGTATTTT. Variable domain in full (rest from reference TRBV7-3 and TRBJ2-3): GAGVSQTPSNKVTEKGKYVELRCDPISGHTALYWYRQSLGQGPEFLIYFQGTGAADDSGLPNDRFFAVRPEGSVSTLKIQRTERGDSAVYLCASSATSVGTQYFGPGTRLTVL.

The chain links TRBV5-1 to TRBJ1-5; 9 bases fit TRBD1. The CDR3 consists of 15 residues. Germline V gene sequence: CDR1 SGHRS, CDR2 YFSETQ. With V trimmed by 1 base and J by 7 bases, 6 bases remained unmatched. CDR3 in DNA: TGCGCCAGCAGCTTGTCCGGGACAGGGTGGCAGCCCCAGCATTTT. Translated: CASSLSGTGWQPQHF.

The CDR3 spells CASSLGTTYNEQFF. CDR3 coding DNA: TGTGCCAGCAGCTTAGGGACTACCTACAATGAGCAGTTCTTC. The genes are TRBV13 and TRBJ2-1; possible D gene TRBD2, 5 bases. The germline CDR1 and CDR2 sequences are PRHDT and FYEKMQ (reference sequence). This CDR3 spans 14 amino acids. The ends were cut back, 0 bases at V and 2 bases at J, with 5 bases in the middle. The full variable domain, completed using reference TRBV13 and TRBJ2-1, is AAGVIQSPRHLIKEKRETATLKCYPIPRHDTVYWYQQGPGQDPQFLISFYEKMQSDKGSIPDRFSAQQFSDYHSELNMSSLELGDSALYFCASSLGTTYNEQFFGPGTRLTVL.

On this clone: Other DNA sequences of this sample code for an identical CDR3. The chain uses TRBV7-6 and TRBJ2-3; 7 bases are shared with TRBD2. This CDR3 is 15 amino acids long. CDR1 is SGHVS, CDR2 FNYEAQ, per germline. With V trimmed by 3 bases and J by 1 base, 4 bases remained unmatched. The CDR3 is CASSFGGGGTDTQYF. DNA of the CDR3: TGTGCCAGCAGCTTCGGGGGAGGGGGCACAGATACGCAGTATTTT.

The chain is built from TRBV18 and TRBJ1-1; possible D gene TRBD1, 5 bases. The CDR3 consists of 13 residues. Trimming took off 3 bases at V and 8 bases at J, with 13 bases between the two ends. CDR1 KGHSH and CDR2 LQKENI come from the germline V gene. In DNA, the CDR3 is TGTGCCAGCTCACCCGAGGCAGGGTCCGAAGCTTTCTTT. Translated: CASSPEAGSEAFF.

The chain combines TRBV9 with TRBJ2-1, with D unresolved. Germline V lookup: CDR1 SGDLS, CDR2 YYNGEE. This CDR3 spans 13 amino acids. Trimming removed 0 bases from V and 10 bases from J, with 11 bases in between. The CDR3 region has the DNA TGTGCCAGCAGCGTAGGTGCTTTACAGGAGCAGTTCTTC. Encoded protein: CASSVGALQEQFF.

The chain joins TRBV7-6 to TRBJ2-5; TRBD2 agrees at 15 bases. The trim removed 5 bases at V and 2 bases at J, leaving 3 bases unmatched. CDR1 SGHVS and CDR2 FNYEAQ come from the germline V gene. The CDR3 is made up of 16 amino acids. The CDR3 DNA is TGTGCCAGCAGCCCAGGACTAGCGGGGGGGCAAGAGACCCAGTACTTC. It encodes CASSPGLAGGQETQYF.

V gene TRBV5-1 combines with J gene TRBJ1-2; D possibly corresponds to TRBD1 (5 bases). The CDR3 has 12 amino acids. Trimming took 4 bases from V and 8 from J, leaving 12 bases between them. CDR1 and CDR2 from the germline V gene are SGHRS and YFSETQ. CDR3 amino acids: CASSPGGIGYTF. The DNA of the CDR3 is TGCGCCAGCAGCCCGGGGGGTATAGGCTACACCTTC.

The gene calls are TRBV10-3 and TRBJ2-7; 7 bases align to TRBD1. The V and J ends lost 6 bases and 3 bases, in that order; junction bases with no gene match: 2. The germline V gene encodes CDR1 ENHRY and CDR2 SYGVKD. The CDR3 is 12 amino acids. CDR3 residues: CAISGDSYEQYF. The CDR3, as DNA: TGTGCCATCAGCGGGGACAGCTACGAGCAGTACTTC.

This chain uses TRBV2 with TRBJ1-4, with 7 bases lining up with TRBD1. V was pared by 7 bases and J by 7 bases, with 6 bases of the junction left unmatched. Germline V CDR1 and CDR2: SNHLY, FYNNEI. The CDR3 length is 13 residues. The CDR3 sequence: CASKGAGIEKLFF. The CDR3 nucleotides read TGTGCCAGCAAGGGGGCAGGGATTGAAAAACTGTTTTTT.

The chain joins TRBV4-2 to TRBJ2-3, with 7 bases fitting TRBD2. CDR3 size: 16 residues. The germline V gene encodes CDR1 LGHNA and CDR2 YNFKEQ. The V segment lost 1 base and the J segment 2 bases; nucleotides outside the gene matches: 6. The CDR3 loop reads CASSQGPGGNTDTQYF. DNA for the CDR3: TGTGCCAGCAGCCAAGGTCCGGGGGGAAACACAGATACGCAGTATTTT.

The chain recombines TRBV30 with TRBJ2-7; D possibly corresponds to TRBD1 (6 bases). V was shortened by 0 bases and J by 2 bases, with 17 bases between the two germline ends. CDR3 length equals 16 residues. The germline gives CDR1 GTSNPN, CDR2 SVGIG (reference sequence). CDR3 amino acids: CAWSVIRGRGPYEQYF. CDR3 nucleotides: TGTGCCTGGAGTGTAATTAGGGGCAGGGGACCCTACGAGCAGTACTTC.

The rearrangement links TRBV30 to TRBJ1-6; TRBD1 agrees at 7 bases. V lost 3 bases and J lost 6; bases outside the gene matches: 8. The germline CDR1 and CDR2 sequences are GTSNPN and SVGIG (reference sequence). This CDR3 is 15 amino acids long. The CDR3 nucleotides read TGTGCCTGGAGGATGACAGGGTGGGCTAATTCACCCCTCCACTTT. Translated, it gives CAWRMTGWANSPLHF. The full variable domain, rest sourced from reference TRBV30 and TRBJ1-6, is SQTIHQWPATLVQPVGSPLSLECTVEGTSNPNLYWYRQAAGRGLQLLFYSVGIGQISSEVPQNLSASRPQDRQFILSSKKLLLSDSGFYLCAWRMTGWANSPLHFGNGTRLTVT.

In the case of this clone: A much larger clone sits a single nucleotide away, making a read error possible. This chain links TRBV7-8 with TRBJ1-1, with D unclear. Germline-derived CDR1 and CDR2 are SGHVS and FQNEAQ. V was clipped by 1 base and J by 1 base, with 4 bases between them. The CDR3 has 13 amino acids. CDR3 nucleotide sequence: TGTGCCAGCAGCTTAGGCAGGAACACTGAAGCTTTCTTT. Protein sequence: CASSLGRNTEAFF.

This clone was picked up a small number of times. V usage is TRBV5-6 and J usage is TRBJ1-3; tentative D call: TRBD1 (5 bases). V dropped 4 bases and J dropped 9 bases, with 17 bases sitting between them. The germline CDR1 and CDR2 sequences are SGHDT and YYEEEE. The CDR3 totals 14 residues. CDR3 nucleotide sequence: TGTGCCAGCAGCCTCCAAACCGGAAGGGGCACCATATATTTT. Its translation is CASSLQTGRGTIYF.

The rearrangement links TRBV28 to TRBJ2-7, with D maybe TRBD1 (5 bases). The V end lost 6 bases, the J end lost 0 bases, and 9 bases lay between the germline ends. This CDR3 is built from 13 residues. Germline V gene sequence: CDR1 MDHEN, CDR2 SYDVKM. CDR3 amino acids: CASRWGSSYEQYF. In DNA form, the CDR3 reads TGTGCCAGCAGGTGGGGCAGCTCCTACGAGCAGTACTTC.

The chain joins TRBV5-6 to TRBJ2-4; TRBD2 aligns across 8 bases. CDR1 and CDR2 (germline): SGHDT, YYEEEE. CDR3 size: 16 residues. The junction had 7 bases not matched to a gene; V was cut back by 0 bases and J by 5 bases. DNA of the CDR3: TGTGCCAGCAGCTTGGACCGGGGGGGCCGGGAAAACATTCAGTACTTC. It encodes CASSLDRGGRENIQYF.

The rearrangement uses TRBV6-4 and TRBJ2-6; D might be TRBD2 (5 bases). The germline V and J ends were trimmed by 4 bases and 0 bases, with 7 bases remaining between them. Germline assignment: CDR1 MRHNA and CDR2 SNTAGT. The CDR3 has 15 residues. The CDR3 nucleotides read TGTGCCAGCAGTGTCGAGGGCTCTGGGGCCAACGTCCTGACTTTC. Translating it yields CASSVEGSGANVLTF.

The rearrangement joins TRBV5-4 to TRBJ1-1; the match to TRBD1 covers 8 bases. This CDR3 contains 15 residues. With V trimmed by 4 bases and J by 1 base, 6 bases remained unmatched. CDR1 and CDR2 from the germline V gene are SGHNT and YYREEE (reference sequence). The CDR3 bases are TGTGCCAGCAGCGGCACAGGGGGGCAGAACACTGAAGCTTTCTTT. Its translation is CASSGTGGQNTEAFF.

This clone was counted a few times. This sample includes further DNA sequences coding for the same CDR3. The gene calls are TRBV15 and TRBJ2-1; D might be TRBD2 (6 bases). Germline V gene data show CDR1 as LNHNV and CDR2 as YYDKDF (reference sequence). Trimming pared 3 bases from V and 3 bases from J, leaving 6 bases between. The CDR3 length is 13 residues. The chain's CDR3 is CATSRGGYNEQFF. CDR3 sequence (DNA): TGTGCCACCAGCAGGGGGGGCTACAATGAGCAGTTCTTC.

This chain connects TRBV28 to TRBJ1-2; TRBD1 is a possible D gene (5 bases). The CDR3 is made up of 16 amino acids. CDR1 and CDR2 from the germline V gene are MDHEN and SYDVKM. V lost 4 bases, J lost 8 bases, and 23 bases lay in between. DNA of the CDR3: TGTGCCAGCAGTTCCCCGGGCGGGGCCCCCAATGGCGGCTACACCTTC. Amino acid sequence: CASSSPGGAPNGGYTF.

In this sample, this clone turned up once. The J gene is TRBJ2-4, the V gene TRBV5-5; D uncertain. V dropped 4 bases and J dropped 0 bases, with 11 bases sitting between them. Germline V gene lookup returns CDR1 SGHKS and CDR2 YYEKEE (reference sequence). CDR3 length: 15 residues. The CDR3 loop is CASSPEERAKNIQYF. DNA of the CDR3: TGTGCCAGCAGCCCAGAGGAAAGAGCCAAAAACATTCAGTACTTC.

The genes are TRBV2 and TRBJ1-3; D gene uncertain. Germline assignment: CDR1 SNHLY and CDR2 FYNNEI. The CDR3 has 14 residues. The V gene lost 3 bases and the J gene lost 0 bases, with 6 bases spanning the gap. In nucleotides, the CDR3 is TGTGCCAGCAGTGAGGGCTTCTCTGGAAACACCATATATTTT. This translates into CASSEGFSGNTIYF. The full variable domain, rest sourced from reference TRBV2 and TRBJ1-3, is EPEVTQTPSHQVTQMGQEVILRCVPISNHLYFYWYRQILGQKVEFLVSFYNNEISEKSEIFDDQFSVERPDGSNFTLKIRSTKLEDSAMYFCASSEGFSGNTIYFGEGSWLTVV.

The rearrangement joins TRBV2 to TRBJ2-3; a possible D gene is TRBD1 (6 bases). The CDR3 has 16 residues. With 6 bases removed from V and 0 bases from J, the gap between germline ends came to 16 bases. Germline loops: CDR1 SNHLY, CDR2 FYNNEI. The CDR3 reads CASSAQGRTSTDTQYF. The CDR3 coding sequence is TGTGCCAGCAGCGCCCAGGGGCGGACCAGCACAGATACGCAGTATTTT.

The chain is built from TRBV6-5 and TRBJ1-4, with TRBD1 as a possible D gene (5 bases). Trimming pared 7 bases from V and 0 bases from J, leaving 9 bases between. The CDR3 sequence is 14 residues long. The germline V gene has CDR1 MNHEY and CDR2 SVGAGI. CDR3 protein: CASISDTTNEKLFF. In DNA, the CDR3 is TGTGCCAGCATCTCGGACACAACTAATGAAAAACTGTTTTTT.

V usage is TRBV10-3 and J usage is TRBJ1-1; 9 bases match TRBD1. V shed 9 bases and J 1 base; nucleotides not matched to a gene: 6. Looked up from germline, CDR1 is ENHRY and CDR2 is SYGVKD. The CDR3 sequence is 14 residues long. The CDR3 nucleotides are TGTGCCATACAGGGGGCTCGGGGGAACACTGAAGCTTTCTTT. Translated, it gives CAIQGARGNTEAFF.